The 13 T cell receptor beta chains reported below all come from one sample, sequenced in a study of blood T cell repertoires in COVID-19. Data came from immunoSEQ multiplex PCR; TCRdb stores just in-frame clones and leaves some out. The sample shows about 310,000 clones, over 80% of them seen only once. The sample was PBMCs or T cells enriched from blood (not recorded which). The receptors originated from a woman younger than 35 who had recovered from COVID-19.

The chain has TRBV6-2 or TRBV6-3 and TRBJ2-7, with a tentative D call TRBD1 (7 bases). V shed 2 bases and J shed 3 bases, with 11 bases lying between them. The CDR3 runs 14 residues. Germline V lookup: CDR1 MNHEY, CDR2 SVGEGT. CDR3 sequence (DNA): TGTGCCAGCAGTTACGGAGGGGGCGGCTACGAGCAGTACTTC. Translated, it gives CASSYGGGGYEQYF.

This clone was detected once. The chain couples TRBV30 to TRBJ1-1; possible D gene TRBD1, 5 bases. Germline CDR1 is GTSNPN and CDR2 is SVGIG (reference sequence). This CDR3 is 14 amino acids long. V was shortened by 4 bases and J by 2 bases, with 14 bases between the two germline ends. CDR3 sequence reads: CAWTSRQINTEAFF. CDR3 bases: TGTGCCTGGACCTCAAGACAGATAAACACTGAAGCTTTCTTT.

CDR3 sequence: CASSYSSQGLGFESEAFF. The CDR3 DNA reads as TGTGCCAGCAGTTACTCGTCTCAGGGATTAGGTTTTGAATCTGAAGCTTTCTTT. The rearrangement joins TRBV6-2 or TRBV6-3 to TRBJ1-1; TRBD1 might be the D (5 bases). CDR3 size: 18 residues. The V gene's germline CDR1 is MNHEY and CDR2 SVGEGT. V lost 0 bases and J 6 bases, leaving 23 bases between the germline ends.

The DNA for the CDR3 is TGTGCCAGCAGCACCCTGTGGAGTGATACGCAGTATTTT. Translated: CASSTLWSDTQYF. The rearrangement links TRBV7-9 to TRBJ2-3; D is ambiguous. V shed 5 bases and J shed 6 bases, with 12 bases lying between them. The CDR3 consists of 13 residues. The V gene's germline CDR1 is SEHNR and CDR2 FQNEAQ (reference sequence).

As DNA, the CDR3 is TGTGCCAGCAGTTTAAGGCAGGGGATTTGGGTTGACTATGGCTACACCTTC. Protein: CASSLRQGIWVDYGYTF. The gene calls are TRBV27 and TRBJ1-2; D may be TRBD1 (6 bases). Trimming pared 2 bases from V and 3 bases from J, leaving 19 bases between. Germline V gene lookup returns CDR1 MNHEY and CDR2 SMNVEV (reference sequence). The CDR3 is made up of 17 amino acids.

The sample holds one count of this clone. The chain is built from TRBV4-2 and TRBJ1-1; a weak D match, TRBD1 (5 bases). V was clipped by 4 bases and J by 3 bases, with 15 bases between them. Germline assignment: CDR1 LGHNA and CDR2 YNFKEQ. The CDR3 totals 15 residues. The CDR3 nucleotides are TGTGCCAGCAGCCTAGAAAACACAGGATACACTGAAGCTTTCTTT. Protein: CASSLENTGYTEAFF.

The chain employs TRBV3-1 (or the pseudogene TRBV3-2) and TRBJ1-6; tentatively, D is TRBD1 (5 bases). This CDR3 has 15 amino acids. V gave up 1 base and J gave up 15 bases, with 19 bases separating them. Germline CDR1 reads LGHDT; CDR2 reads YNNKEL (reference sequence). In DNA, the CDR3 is TGTGCCAGCAGCCAAGTCCTCGCGGCCAGGCAGGGCCTCCACTTT. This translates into CASSQVLAARQGLHF.

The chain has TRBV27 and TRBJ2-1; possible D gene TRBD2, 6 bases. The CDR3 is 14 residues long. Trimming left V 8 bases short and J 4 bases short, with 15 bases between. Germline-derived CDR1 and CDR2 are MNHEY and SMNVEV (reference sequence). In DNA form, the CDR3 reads TGTGCCAGCGGGATTAGCGGCCCATACAATGAGCAGTTCTTC. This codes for CASGISGPYNEQFF.

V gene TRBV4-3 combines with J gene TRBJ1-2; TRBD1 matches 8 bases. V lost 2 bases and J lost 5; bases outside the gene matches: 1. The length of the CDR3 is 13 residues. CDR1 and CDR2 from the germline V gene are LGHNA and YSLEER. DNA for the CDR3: TGCGCCAGCAGCCAACGACAGGGGTATGGCTACACCTTC. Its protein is CASSQRQGYGYTF.

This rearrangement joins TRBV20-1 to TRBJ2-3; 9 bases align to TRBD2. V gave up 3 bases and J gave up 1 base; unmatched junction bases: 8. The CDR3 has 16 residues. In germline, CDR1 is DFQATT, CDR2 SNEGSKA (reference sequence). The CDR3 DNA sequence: TGCAGTGCTAGTTCCCTCTTAGCGGGAGGCACAGATACGCAGTATTTT. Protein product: CSASSLLAGGTDTQYF.

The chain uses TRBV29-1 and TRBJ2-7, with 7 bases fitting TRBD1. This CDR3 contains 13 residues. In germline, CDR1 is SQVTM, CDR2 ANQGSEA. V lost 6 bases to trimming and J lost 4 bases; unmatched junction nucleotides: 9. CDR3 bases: TGCAGCGTCTCAACAGGGGATCCGTACGAGCAGTACTTC. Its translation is CSVSTGDPYEQYF.

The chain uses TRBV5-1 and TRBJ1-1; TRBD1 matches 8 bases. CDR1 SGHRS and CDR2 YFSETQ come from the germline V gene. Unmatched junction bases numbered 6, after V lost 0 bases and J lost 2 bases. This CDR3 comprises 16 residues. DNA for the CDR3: TGCGCCAGCAGCTTGGCGGACAGGGCGATAAACACTGAAGCTTTCTTT. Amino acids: CASSLADRAINTEAFF.

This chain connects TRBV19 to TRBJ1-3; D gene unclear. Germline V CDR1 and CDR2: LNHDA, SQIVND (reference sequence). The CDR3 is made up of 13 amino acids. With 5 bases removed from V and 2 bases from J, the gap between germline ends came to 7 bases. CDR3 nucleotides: TGTGCCAGTAGTCCGCGGGCTGGAAACACCATATATTTT. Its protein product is CASSPRAGNTIYF. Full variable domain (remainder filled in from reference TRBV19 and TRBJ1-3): DGGITQSPKYLFRKEGQNVTLSCEQNLNHDAMYWYRQDPGQGLRLIYYSQIVNDFQKGDIAEGYSVSREKKESFPLTVTSAQKNPTAFYLCASSPRAGNTIYFGEGSWLTVV.